This T cell receptor beta chain comes out of a study of response to subunit inactivated influenza vaccine (dated by TCRdb to the late 2010s). With regard to the full study: Deep quantitative T cell receptor repertoire profiling was used in the study to track responses to a trivalent subunit inactivated influenza vaccine. Study-level results and caveats: The authors proposed that each seasonal influenza vaccination may bring in only a limited number of new T cells.

Receptors were amplified or captured by RT-PCR. These reads were obtained on an Illumina HiSeq 2500. TCRdb redid the processing of the public reads, applying fastp at Q25 and MiXCR, and retained in-frame beta chains. Rows with one shared CDR3 protein collapse into an entry with the most common genes and DNA. Counted in this sample were roughly 500,000 distinct CDR3 sequences; roughly 23% of them appeared once. The ten largest clones take up under 3.5% of the sample. From cysteine to phenylalanine, the CDR3 is 17 amino acids long. Kept here is only the CDR3 DNA, which spans 51 bases and is read in frame from base 1. V is trimmed back by 5 bases and J by 2 bases, and the junction contains 10 bases that no gene match accounts for. According to the germline V gene (reference sequence), CDR1 reads DFQATT and CDR2 reads SNEGSKA. A remark on this clonotype: The target of this receptor is not known. Base-call qualities are not available, and no considerably larger clone is one nucleotide away.

The same data also went into a second study, on T cells expressing NK-cell markers. As the second study states: TCR beta cDNA libraries were prepared using 5'RACE template switching, which introduced a universal primer site and unique molecular identifiers. Three sorted T-cell subsets (CD3+CD56+NKG2C+, CD3+CD56+NKG2C- and CD3+CD56-NKG2C+) from several donors had their TCR beta-chain repertoires profiled. Of the eight sequenced donors, seven were found to be HCMV-seropositive and one was found to be HCMV-seronegative. In several experiments an anti-gammadeltaTCR antibody was added to restrict sorting to alphabetaTCR-expressing T cells. In six donors, the dominant CD3+CD56+NKG2C+ clonotypes were among the top 10 CD8+ clonotypes and accounted for about 1.0-8% of CD8+ T cells. Those dominant clonotypes were again the most abundant among CD3+CD56-NKG2C+ cells in several donors, at about 28.3-65%. Whether the expanded NKG2C-expressing T cell clones were specific for HCMV antigens remained unclear. All eight donors whose samples were sequenced were randomly selected healthy volunteers, three of them men and five women. To determine HCMV serostatus, a commercial ELISA kit was used to detect HCMV-specific IgG in serum. Peripheral blood mononuclear cells were isolated from blood by Ficoll density gradient centrifugation. Using Miltenyi isolation kits, CD4+ and CD8+ T cells were isolated from PBMC through magnetic immunoseparation. Priming for cDNA synthesis came from the TCR beta constant segment, and two successive PCR amplification steps followed. Illumina HiSeq 2000/2500, MiSeq or NextSeq was used to sequence libraries as 2 x 150 bp reads. MIGEC was used to demultiplex reads and group reads by UMI, and MiTCR was used to assemble and quantify clonotypes. To exclude erroneous sequences, any TCR cDNA sequence not supported by at least two reads was discarded. The tcR package was used for downstream repertoire analysis, and clonotypes were matched across fractions by CDR3 nucleotide sequence plus V segment. VDJmatch was used to annotate antigen specificity against VDJdb, with one amino acid substitution allowed in CDR3.

The receptor was derived from a man aged 45-65 years who received an inactivated influenza vaccine. Donor details come from another sample of the same person, matched by shared clones. The specimen was CD4+ T cells sorted from PBMCs, collected 12 days after vaccination. This chain joins TRBV20-1 to TRBJ2-5, and TRBD2 aligns with 14 junction nucleotides. The CDR3 is CSAASGTSGRGQETQYF. The nucleotide sequence is given as TGCAGTGCTGCATCCGGGACTAGCGGGAGAGGGCAAGAGACCCAGTACTTC.